This T cell receptor (beta chain) was retrieved from a study of metastatic and nonmetastatic thyroid tumors. The CDR3 is made up of 13 amino acids. V lost 4 bases and J 8 bases, leaving 12 bases between the germline ends. Germline-derived CDR1 and CDR2 are SGHDN and FVKESK. Using MiXCR, TCRdb reanalyzed the PCR reads. The profile covers 70,000 or so clones, with 13% to 15% appearing a single time and approximately 7% taken by the ten largest. To note about this clone: With a much larger clone just one base away, this may be a read error.

Ahead of thyroid surgery, no patient had received treatment of any kind. The chain couples TRBV14 to TRBJ2-1; no clear D gene. Sequenced: blood. The clonotype was recovered from a male donor with papillary thyroid cancer or a benign thyroid nodule (not recorded which). Some clones in this sample may be carry-over from other donors' samples. For the CDR3, the DNA is TGTGCCAGCAGCCTCTCTAGTTTCGATGAGCAGTTCTTC. Protein sequence: CASSLSSFDEQFF.